This entry lists 29 T cell receptor beta chains sequenced from one sample in a study of regulatory T cells in long-lasting Graves disease. The sample's time point: newly diagnosed GD, antithyroid drugs for less than 3 months. Researchers made the TCR library from RNA that was extracted from PBMCs. Construction of TCR beta libraries relied on iRepertoire HTBI primers and on Arm-PCR targeting CDR3 regions. One entry per CDR3 protein results from TCRdb running MiXCR on the multiplex PCR reads. The data contain 400,000 to 500,000 distinct CDR3 sequences, around 15% of them singletons. This sample also belongs to another study, concerning T cells in Graves' hyperthyroidism and ophthalmopathy.

This specimen consisted of peripheral blood mononuclear cells (PBMCs), obtained at new diagnosis, from a patient treated with antithyroid drugs. These receptors were collected from a woman under 30 with Graves disease.

Only a few counts were recorded for this clonotype. The V gene is TRBV27, the J gene TRBJ1-1; D is unresolved. CDR3 length: 18 residues. With 2 bases removed from V and 6 bases from J, the gap between germline ends came to 25 bases. In germline, CDR1 is MNHEY, CDR2 SMNVEV (reference sequence). CDR3 amino acids: CASSLLSGQRGVNAEAFF. CDR3 in DNA: TGTGCCAGCAGTTTACTCTCTGGGCAACGAGGTGTCAACGCTGAAGCTTTCTTT.

This CDR3 is CASSKAGASSYNEQFF. Here the CDR3 DNA reads TGTGCCAGCAGTAAAGCGGGAGCTTCTTCTTACAATGAGCAGTTCTTC. V gene TRBV25-1 combines with J gene TRBJ2-1, with 8 bases that match TRBD2. V trimming: 5 bases; J trimming: 4 bases; junction bases outside the gene matches: 10. Per the germline V gene, CDR1 is MGHDK and CDR2 is SYGVNS. The CDR3 is 16 amino acids.

The chain couples TRBV12-3 or TRBV12-4 to TRBJ1-2, with no clear D. CDR3 length: 13 residues. V lost 8 bases and J lost 1, with 11 bases in between. CDR3 residues: CASGQQVNYGYTF. DNA for the CDR3: TGTGCCAGCGGGCAGCAGGTTAACTATGGCTACACCTTC.

This clonotype showed up many times. The V gene is TRBV28, the J gene TRBJ1-5, with TRBD1 matching 9 bases. Trimming removed 5 bases from V and 1 base from J; junction bases left unmatched: 6. The CDR3 is 16 amino acids. CDR1 is MDHEN and CDR2 is SYDVKM in the germline V gene. CDR3 sequence (DNA): TGTGCCAGCAGTATAAACGGACAGGGGAGCAATCAGCCCCAGCATTTT. Translation: CASSINGQGSNQPQHF. The full variable domain, in which reference TRBV28 and TRBJ1-5 provide the parts outside the CDR3, is DVKVTQSSRYLVKRTGEKVFLECVQDMDHENMFWYRQDPGLGLRLIYFSYDVKMKEKGDIPEGYSVSREKKERFSLILESASTNQTSMYLCASSINGQGSNQPQHFGDGTRLSIL.

The chain has TRBV18 and TRBJ1-1, with D possibly being TRBD1 (5 bases). Germline V gene data show CDR1 as KGHSH and CDR2 as LQKENI. The CDR3 length is 16 residues. V lost 5 bases and J lost 7, with 23 bases in between. As DNA, the CDR3 is TGTGCCAGCTCAGGGGGGGGGGATTATCACTCCAATGAAGCTTTCTTT. Translated: CASSGGGDYHSNEAFF. The whole variable domain, filled in from reference TRBV18 and TRBJ1-1, reads NAGVMQNPRHLVRRRGQEARLRCSPMKGHSHVYWYRQLPEEGLKFMVYLQKENIIDESGMPKERFSAEFPKEGPSILRIQQVVRGDSAAYFCASSGGGDYHSNEAFFGQGTRLTVV.

The chain has TRBV24-1 and TRBJ2-7; 9 bases are a match to TRBD1. V trimming: 10 bases; J trimming: 5 bases; junction bases outside the gene matches: 11. This CDR3 spans 14 amino acids. Germline V gene data show CDR1 as KGHDR and CDR2 as SFDVKD. The CDR3 spells CATAPRDRVHEQYF. CDR3 nucleotide sequence: TGTGCCACTGCCCCACGGGACAGGGTCCACGAGCAGTACTTC.

This clonotype was observed a handful of times. V and J are TRBV27 and TRBJ1-2; tentatively, D is TRBD1 (6 bases). Trimming cost V 4 bases and J 4 bases, with 19 bases left between them. The CDR3 extends over 16 amino acids. Germline-derived CDR1 and CDR2 are MNHEY and SMNVEV (reference sequence). The CDR3 reads CASSSTFSQGLYGYTF. In DNA form, the CDR3 reads TGTGCCAGCAGTTCCACCTTTTCACAGGGCCTCTATGGCTACACCTTC.

This clonotype was observed a handful of times. The chain recombines TRBV18 with TRBJ1-3; 7 nucleotides agree with TRBD1. This CDR3 has 15 residues. Germline-derived CDR1 and CDR2 are KGHSH and LQKENI. Losses at the gene ends were 3 bases for V and 5 bases for J; bases not matched to a gene: 7. CDR3 protein: CASSPGTARRNTIYF. For the CDR3, the DNA is TGTGCCAGCTCACCGGGGACAGCTAGAAGAAACACCATATATTTT.

V and J are TRBV15 and TRBJ2-3, with 10 bases lining up with TRBD2. CDR1 and CDR2 from the germline V gene are LNHNV and YYDKDF (reference sequence). This CDR3 is built from 20 residues. V trimming: 0 bases; J trimming: 5 bases; junction bases outside the gene matches: 17. CDR3 nucleotide sequence: TGTGCCACCAGCAGAGATCTTTACTGGGTCGGAGCGGGAGGGGAAGATACGCAGTATTTT. Protein product: CATSRDLYWVGAGGEDTQYF.

This clonotype was recorded at least ten times. The chain employs TRBV7-2 and TRBJ2-7, with TRBD2 matching 7 bases. V was clipped by 3 bases and J by 2 bases; unmatched bases: 13. Germline V lookup: CDR1 SGHTA, CDR2 FQGNSA. The CDR3 covers 17 residues. The CDR3 region has the DNA TGTGCCAGCAGCTTGGCGGGGGACGCCATAACAGCCTACGAGCAGTACTTC. Its translation: CASSLAGDAITAYEQYF.

The CDR3 region is CASSQDPSERAYGYTF. CDR3 in DNA: TGTGCCAGCAGCCAAGATCCGTCTGAGAGGGCCTATGGCTACACCTTC. The chain combines TRBV14 with TRBJ1-2; D unclear. Germline lookup yields CDR1 SGHDN and CDR2 FVKESK. The CDR3 loop spans 16 amino acids. V lost 0 bases and J 4 bases, leaving 15 bases between the germline ends.

CDR3 in amino acids: CASSQGRTLMDNEQFF. CDR3 DNA: TGCGCCAGCAGCCAAGGTCGGACCTTAATGGACAATGAGCAGTTCTTC. The chain is built from TRBV4-3 and TRBJ2-1; D is unresolved. The CDR3 sequence is 16 residues long. Germline CDR1 is LGHNA and CDR2 is YSLEER. Trimming took 1 base from V and 5 from J, leaving 15 bases between them.

This clonotype was seen ten or more times. The rearrangement uses TRBV30 and TRBJ2-7; D not certain. CDR1 GTSNPN and CDR2 SVGIG come from the germline V gene (reference sequence). This CDR3 spans 12 amino acids. Trimming shortened V by 3 bases and J by 0 bases, and 6 bases separated the two germline ends. DNA of the CDR3: TGTGCCTGGAGCCGGGTCTCCTACGAGCAGTACTTC. Translated: CAWSRVSYEQYF.

This clonotype was counted between two and nine times. The chain links TRBV30 to TRBJ1-2; a weak D match, TRBD1 (5 bases). V lost 7 bases, J lost 6 bases, and 12 bases lay in between. Germline CDR1 reads GTSNPN; CDR2 reads SVGIG (reference sequence). The CDR3 extends over 11 amino acids. This CDR3 is CASEIQDGYTF. The CDR3 DNA reads as TGTGCCTCGGAGATACAGGATGGCTACACCTTC. Full variable domain (rest looked up from reference TRBV30 and TRBJ1-2): SQTIHQWPATLVQPVGSPLSLECTVEGTSNPNLYWYRQAAGRGLQLLFYSVGIGQISSEVPQNLSASRPQDRQFILSSKKLLLSDSGFYLCASEIQDGYTFGSGTRLTVV.

V and J are TRBV30 and TRBJ1-6; D is ambiguous. The germline gives CDR1 GTSNPN, CDR2 SVGIG (reference sequence). V was pared by 2 bases and J by 8 bases, with 16 bases between. CDR3 length: 15 residues. The CDR3 is CAWSPLDGTDSPLHF. CDR3 in DNA: TGTGCCTGGAGTCCCTTAGACGGAACTGATTCACCCCTCCACTTT.

This clonotype was seen many times. The chain has TRBV20-1 and TRBJ2-7, with 11 bases aligning to TRBD2. Germline CDR1 is DFQATT and CDR2 is SNEGSKA (reference sequence). This CDR3 region has 13 residues. Trimming at V came to 6 bases and at J to 3 bases, leaving 4 bases not matched to a gene. The CDR3 sequence: CSARGTSGYEQYF. The CDR3 DNA follows: TGCAGTGCGCGCGGGACTAGCGGCTACGAGCAGTACTTC.

This clonotype was recorded many times. V gene TRBV2 combines with J gene TRBJ2-7, with 9 bases identical to TRBD2. Trimming cost V 3 bases and J 5 bases; bases outside gene matches: 20. The germline CDR1 and CDR2 sequences are SNHLY and FYNNEI. The CDR3 totals 19 residues. CDR3 protein: CASSDPPFFLSGRIHEQYF. The CDR3 bases are TGTGCCAGCAGTGATCCTCCCTTTTTTCTTAGCGGGAGAATCCACGAGCAGTACTTC.

This clonotype has at least ten counts. The chain carries TRBV4-1 and TRBJ2-7; D unresolved. Trimming cost V 0 bases and J 0 bases, with 3 bases left between them. Germline V gene data show CDR1 as MGHRA and CDR2 as YSYEKL. The CDR3 runs 13 residues. CDR3 nucleotide sequence: TGCGCCAGCAGCCAAGAAACCTCCTACGAGCAGTACTTC. Residues: CASSQETSYEQYF.

This clonotype was counted many times. This chain links TRBV6-5 with TRBJ1-2; D is possibly TRBD1 (5 bases). This CDR3 region has 13 residues. V lost 2 bases, J lost 6 bases, and 10 bases lay in between. From germline, CDR1 is MNHEY and CDR2 SVGAGI. This CDR3 is CASSYGRVDGYTF. The DNA for the CDR3 is TGTGCCAGCAGTTACGGCAGGGTGGATGGCTACACCTTC.

This chain connects TRBV5-1 to TRBJ2-1; 9 nucleotides align to TRBD1. The CDR3 is made up of 16 amino acids. Unmatched junction bases numbered 13, after V lost 4 bases and J lost 8 bases. Germline V gene lookup returns CDR1 SGHRS and CDR2 YFSETQ. CDR3 coding DNA: TGCGCCAGCAGCCTCCAGGGACAGGGATATTACGATGAGCAGTTCTTC. Amino acids: CASSLQGQGYYDEQFF.

The CDR3 nucleotides read TGTGCCAGCAGCCGACAGCCTAGCACAGATACGCAGTATTTT. Its protein is CASSRQPSTDTQYF. V is TRBV7-2 and J is TRBJ2-3; a possible D gene is TRBD1 (5 bases). The CDR3 is 14 residues long. Trimming left V 5 bases short and J 0 bases short, with 9 bases between. The germline gives CDR1 SGHTA, CDR2 FQGNSA.

This clonotype was recorded many times. The chain couples TRBV6-1 to TRBJ2-7; possibly TRBD1 for D (6 bases). V gave up 6 bases and J gave up 2 bases, with 11 bases separating them. Germline CDR1 and CDR2: MNHNS and SASEGT. The CDR3 is 13 residues long. CDR3 bases: TGTGCCAGCAGATCGACAGGCGCCTACGAGCAGTACTTC. Protein: CASRSTGAYEQYF.

This clonotype showed up many times. The chain couples TRBV12-3 or TRBV12-4 to TRBJ2-5; D not resolved. With 2 bases removed from V and 7 bases from J, the gap between germline ends came to 8 bases. The CDR3 has 12 residues. CDR3 DNA: TGTGCCAGCAGTTTATACGGCGGGACCCAGTACTTC. Translation: CASSLYGGTQYF.

J is TRBJ1-4 and V is TRBV19; D not certain. Germline CDR1 reads LNHDA; CDR2 reads SQIVND (reference sequence). This CDR3 has 12 amino acids. The V end lost 6 bases, the J end lost 4 bases, and 6 bases lay between the germline ends. The CDR3 nucleotides read TGTGCCAGTAGGAACGGTAATGAAAAACTGTTTTTT. This sequence encodes CASRNGNEKLFF.

This clonotype occurred a few times. This rearrangement joins TRBV7-9 to TRBJ2-5, with 8 bases fitting TRBD2. Unmatched junction bases numbered 8, after V lost 4 bases and J lost 1 base. CDR3 size: 16 residues. Germline CDR1 is SEHNR and CDR2 is FQNEAQ (reference sequence). CDR3 sequence: CASSSKAGVLQETQYF. CDR3 DNA: TGTGCCAGCAGCTCGAAAGCGGGAGTGCTCCAAGAGACCCAGTACTTC.

J is TRBJ1-3 and V is TRBV5-4; D is ambiguous. The V gene lost 3 bases and the J gene lost 3 bases, with 7 bases spanning the gap. The length of the CDR3 is 13 residues. The germline V gene has CDR1 SGHNT and CDR2 YYREEE (reference sequence). CDR3 loop: CASSWPDGNTIYF. The CDR3 nucleotides read TGTGCCAGCAGCTGGCCAGATGGAAACACCATATATTTT.

This chain joins TRBV9 and TRBJ1-1; D gene ambiguous. V was pared by 4 bases and J by 1 base, with 11 bases between. CDR3 length: 14 residues. CDR1 is SGDLS and CDR2 is YYNGEE in the germline V gene. CDR3 DNA sequence: TGTGCCAGCAGCCCACCGGGTGGGAACACTGAAGCTTTCTTT. This gives the protein CASSPPGGNTEAFF. The variable domain in full, with the rest retrieved from reference TRBV9 and TRBJ1-1, is DSGVTQTPKHLITATGQRVTLRCSPRSGDLSVYWYQQSLDQGLQFLIQYYNGEERAKGNILERFSAQQFPDLHSELNLSSLELGDSALYFCASSPPGGNTEAFFGQGTRLTVV.

The rearrangement links TRBV3-1 to TRBJ2-5; TRBD2 matches 10 bases. In germline, CDR1 is LGHDT, CDR2 YNNKEL (reference sequence). V shed 2 bases, J shed 3 bases, and the junction held 15 bases outside the gene matches. The CDR3 is 19 amino acids. The chain's CDR3 is CASSQNLGTSENLKETQYF. In DNA form, the CDR3 reads TGTGCCAGCAGCCAAAACCTGGGGACTAGCGAGAACTTAAAAGAGACCCAGTACTTC.

This clonotype was observed a handful of times. The V gene is TRBV5-6, the J gene TRBJ1-4; TRBD1 might be the D (5 bases). CDR1 is SGHDT, CDR2 YYEEEE, per germline. Trimming removed 7 bases from V and 0 bases from J, with 10 bases in between. This CDR3 comprises 14 residues. CDR3 sequence: CASAVGATNEKLFF. In nucleotides, the CDR3 is TGTGCCAGCGCCGTGGGGGCAACTAATGAAAAACTGTTTTTT. The full variable domain, rest sourced from reference TRBV5-6 and TRBJ1-4, is DAGVTQSPTHLIKTRGQQVTLRCSPKSGHDTVSWYQQALGQGPQFIFQYYEEEERQRGNFPDRFSGHQFPNYSSELNVNALLLGDSALYLCASAVGATNEKLFFGSGTQLSVL.